The subject of this entry is one T cell receptor beta chain. These data belong to a study of shared T cell receptors in the human thymus. Clones were sequenced by immunoSEQ multiplex PCR, and TCRdb holds only the in-frame ones, with some missing. Seen here are hundreds of thousands of clones, approximately 83% observed once, and the top ten hold roughly 0.01%. Per germline, CDR1 MNHEY and CDR2 SVGAGI. The CDR3 consists of 10 residues. In addition, the sample was reused for a study of human thymus T cells. That paper states: The thymus tissue came from resections taken during corrective heart surgery. Within thymic and blood repertoires, V and J gene usage appeared to be biased. Highly overlapping thymic repertoires among unrelated individuals were reported in related research.

Material: thymocytes. The chain uses TRBV6-5 and TRBJ1-2; 8 nucleotides line up with TRBD1. This TCR was recovered from a girl under three years old with a congenital heart defect. The CDR3 DNA reads as TGTACGGACAGGGTCTATGGCTACACCTTC. Protein: CTDRVYGYTF.